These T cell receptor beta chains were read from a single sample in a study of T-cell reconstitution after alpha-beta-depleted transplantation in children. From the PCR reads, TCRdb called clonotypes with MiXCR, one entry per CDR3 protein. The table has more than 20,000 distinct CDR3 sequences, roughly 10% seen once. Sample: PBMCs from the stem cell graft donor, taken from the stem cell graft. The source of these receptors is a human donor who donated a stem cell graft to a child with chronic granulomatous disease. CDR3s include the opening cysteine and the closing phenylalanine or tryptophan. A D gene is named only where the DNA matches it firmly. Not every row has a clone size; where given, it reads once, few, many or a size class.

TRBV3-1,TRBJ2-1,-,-,CASSKRAQWLYNEQFF,TGTGCCAGCAGCAAACGGGCCCAGTGGCTCTACAATGAGCAGTTCTTC
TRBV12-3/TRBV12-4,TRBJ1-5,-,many,CASSSDGANQPQHF,TGTGCCAGCAGTTCGGACGGTGCCAATCAGCCCCAGCATTTT
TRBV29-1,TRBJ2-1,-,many,CSVDGQHYNEQFF,TGCAGCGTTGACGGACAGCATTACAATGAGCAGTTCTTC
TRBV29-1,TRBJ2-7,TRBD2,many,CSVEIMSGGEQYF,TGCAGCGTTGAAATCATGTCGGGAGGCGAGCAGTACTTC
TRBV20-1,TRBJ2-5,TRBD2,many,CSATPRLAGGIETQYF,TGCAGTGCCACCCCCCGACTAGCGGGGGGCATAGAGACCCAGTACTTC
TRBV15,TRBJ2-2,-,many,CATSTGTLNTGELFF,TGTGCCACCAGTACCGGGACGTTGAACACCGGGGAGCTGTTTTTT
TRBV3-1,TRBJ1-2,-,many,CASSQPRPPYGYTF,TGTGCCAGCAGCCAACCCAGGCCCCCCTATGGCTACACCTTC
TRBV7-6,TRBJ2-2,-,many,CASRSYEGKDGELFF,TGTGCCAGCAGGTCATACGAGGGGAAGGACGGGGAGCTGTTTTTT
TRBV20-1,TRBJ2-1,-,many,CSAPDWTLFNEQFF,TGCAGTGCTCCCGATTGGACTCTCTTCAATGAGCAGTTCTTC
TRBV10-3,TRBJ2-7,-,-,CAISGGATYEQYF,TGTGCCATCAGTGGAGGGGCCACCTACGAGCAGTACTTC
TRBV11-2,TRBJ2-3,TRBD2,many,CASSLEIAGGLTDTQYF,TGTGCCAGCAGCTTAGAGATAGCGGGGGGGCTCACAGATACGCAGTATTTT
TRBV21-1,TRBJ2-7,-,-,CASLEWLEKQGWGFGHEQYF,TGTGCCAGCCTGGAATGGTTGGAAAAACAAGGTTGGGGGTTCGGGCACGAGCAGTACTTC